The sequence of this T cell receptor beta chain was determined in a study of T cell repertoires in cytomegalovirus infection. About the research overall: Recently identified HLA-C-restricted CMV epitopes and well-studied HLA-B-restricted CMV epitopes were used by the study. Shared public TCR beta signatures pointed to both CMV infection and a matching HLA type.

Trimming shortened V by 4 bases and J by 4 bases, and 14 bases separated the two germline ends. CDR3 size: 14 residues. Per germline, CDR1 SGHRS and CDR2 YFSETQ. Study results and caveats: CMV carriers having the relevant HLA were flagged by cumulative public TCR beta family frequency. There were HLA-C-restricted CMV-specific TCR beta clonotypes dominating the ex vivo response.

TCRdb re-analysed the reads in MiXCR, keeping a single row per CDR3 protein. Of around 430,000 distinct CDR3 sequences listed, more than 40% were seen once; the top ten hold 40% to 50%. With respect to this clonotype: Its antigen remains unknown.

This TCR derives from a human donor in good health (CMV status not recorded). Some clones in this sample may be carry-over from other donors' samples. The V gene is TRBV5-1, the J gene TRBJ1-2, with a possible D match to TRBD1 (6 bases). This specimen consisted of cultured PBMCs, obtained from culture after CMV antigen stimulation. The CDR3 spells CASSPEGQAYGYTF. The DNA of the CDR3 is TGCGCCAGCAGCCCTGAGGGACAAGCCTATGGCTACACCTTC.